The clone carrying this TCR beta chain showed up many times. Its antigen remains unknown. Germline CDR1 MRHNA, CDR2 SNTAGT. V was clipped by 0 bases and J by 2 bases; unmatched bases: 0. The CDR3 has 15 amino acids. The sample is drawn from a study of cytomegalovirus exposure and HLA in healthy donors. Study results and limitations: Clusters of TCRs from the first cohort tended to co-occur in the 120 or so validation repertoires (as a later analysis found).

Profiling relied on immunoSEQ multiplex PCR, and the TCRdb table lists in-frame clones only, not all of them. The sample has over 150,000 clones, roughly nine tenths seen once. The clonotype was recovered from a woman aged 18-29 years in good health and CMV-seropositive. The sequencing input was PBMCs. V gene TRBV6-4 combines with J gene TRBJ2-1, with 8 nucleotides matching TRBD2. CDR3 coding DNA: TGTGCCAGCAGTGACTCAGCGGGAGCCTACAATGAGCAGTTCTTC. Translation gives CASSDSAGAYNEQFF.